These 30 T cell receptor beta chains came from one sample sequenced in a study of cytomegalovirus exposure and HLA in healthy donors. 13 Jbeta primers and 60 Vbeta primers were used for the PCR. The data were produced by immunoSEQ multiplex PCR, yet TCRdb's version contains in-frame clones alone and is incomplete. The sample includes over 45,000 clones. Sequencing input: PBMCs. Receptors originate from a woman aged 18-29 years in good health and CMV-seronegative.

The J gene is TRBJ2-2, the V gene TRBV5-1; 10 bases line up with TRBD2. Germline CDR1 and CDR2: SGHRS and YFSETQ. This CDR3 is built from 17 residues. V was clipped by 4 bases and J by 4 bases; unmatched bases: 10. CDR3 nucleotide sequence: TGCGCCAGCAGCCCTTCCGGGCTAGCGGGAGCCACCGGGGAGCTGTTTTTT. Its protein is CASSPSGLAGATGELFF.

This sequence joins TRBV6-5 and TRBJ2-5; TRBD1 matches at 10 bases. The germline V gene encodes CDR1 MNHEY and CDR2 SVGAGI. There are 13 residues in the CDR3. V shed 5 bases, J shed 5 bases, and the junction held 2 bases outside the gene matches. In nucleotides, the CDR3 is TGTGCCAGCAGTGACAGGGGGCGCGAGACCCAGTACTTC. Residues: CASSDRGRETQYF.

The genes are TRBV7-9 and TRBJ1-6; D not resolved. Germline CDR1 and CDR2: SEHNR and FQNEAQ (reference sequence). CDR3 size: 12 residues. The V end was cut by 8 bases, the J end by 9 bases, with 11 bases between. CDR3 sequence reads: CASRDLPSPLHF. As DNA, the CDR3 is TGTGCCAGCCGAGATCTGCCTTCACCCCTCCACTTT.

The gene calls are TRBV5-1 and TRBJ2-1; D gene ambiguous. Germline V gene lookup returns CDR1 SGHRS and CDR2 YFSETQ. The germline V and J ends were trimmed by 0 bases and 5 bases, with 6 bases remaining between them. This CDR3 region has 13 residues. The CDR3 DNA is TGCGCCAGCAGCTTGGGGCACAACAATGAGCAGTTCTTC. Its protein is CASSLGHNNEQFF.

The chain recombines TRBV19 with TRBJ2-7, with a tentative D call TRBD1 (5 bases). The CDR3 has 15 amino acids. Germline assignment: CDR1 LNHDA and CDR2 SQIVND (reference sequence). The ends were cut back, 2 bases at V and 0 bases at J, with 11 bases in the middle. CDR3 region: CASSITGSSSYEQYF. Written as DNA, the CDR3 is TGTGCCAGTAGTATAACAGGATCCAGCTCCTACGAGCAGTACTTC.

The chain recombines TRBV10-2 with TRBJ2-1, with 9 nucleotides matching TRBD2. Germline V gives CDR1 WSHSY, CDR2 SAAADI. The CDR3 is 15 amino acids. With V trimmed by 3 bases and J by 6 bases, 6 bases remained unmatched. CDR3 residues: CASSEPSGGLNEQFF. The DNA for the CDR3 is TGCGCCAGCAGTGAACCGAGCGGGGGGCTCAATGAGCAGTTCTTC.

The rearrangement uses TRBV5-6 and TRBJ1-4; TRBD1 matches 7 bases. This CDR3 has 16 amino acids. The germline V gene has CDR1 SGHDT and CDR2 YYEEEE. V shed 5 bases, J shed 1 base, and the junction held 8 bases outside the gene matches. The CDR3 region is CASSLLDRETNEKLFF. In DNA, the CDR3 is TGTGCCAGCAGTCTCCTTGACAGGGAAACTAATGAAAAACTGTTTTTT. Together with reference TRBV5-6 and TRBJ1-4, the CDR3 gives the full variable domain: DAGVTQSPTHLIKTRGQQVTLRCSPKSGHDTVSWYQQALGQGPQFIFQYYEEEERQRGNFPDRFSGHQFPNYSSELNVNALLLGDSALYLCASSLLDRETNEKLFFGSGTQLSVL.

The CDR3 DNA is TGTGCCAGCAGTTACAGGGGAAATAGCAATCAGCCCCAGCATTTT. It yields the protein CASSYRGNSNQPQHF. The chain recombines TRBV6-6 with TRBJ1-5; TRBD1 might be the D (5 bases). The CDR3 runs to 15 residues. Germline-derived CDR1 and CDR2 are MNHNY and SVGAGI (reference sequence). Between the trimmed V and J ends, which lost 2 bases and 0 bases, there was a span of 8 bases.

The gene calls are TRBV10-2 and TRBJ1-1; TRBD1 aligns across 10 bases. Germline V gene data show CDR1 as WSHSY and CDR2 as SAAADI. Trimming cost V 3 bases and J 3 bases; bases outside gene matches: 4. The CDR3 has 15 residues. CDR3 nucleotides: TGCGCCAGCAGTGAATGGACAGGGGGAGACACTGAAGCTTTCTTT. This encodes CASSEWTGGDTEAFF.

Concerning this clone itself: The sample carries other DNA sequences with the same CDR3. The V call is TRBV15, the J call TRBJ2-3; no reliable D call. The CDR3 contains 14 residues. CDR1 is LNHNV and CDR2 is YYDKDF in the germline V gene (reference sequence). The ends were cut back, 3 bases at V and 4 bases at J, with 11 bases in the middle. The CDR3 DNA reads TGTGCCACCAGCAGTGGAAGCGAAGCAGATACGCAGTATTTT. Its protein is CATSSGSEADTQYF.

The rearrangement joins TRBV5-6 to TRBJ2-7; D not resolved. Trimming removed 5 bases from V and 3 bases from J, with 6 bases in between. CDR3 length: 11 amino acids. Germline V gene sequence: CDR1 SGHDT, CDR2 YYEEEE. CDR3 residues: CASSIFYEQYF. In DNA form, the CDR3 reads TGTGCCAGCAGTATCTTCTACGAGCAGTACTTC.

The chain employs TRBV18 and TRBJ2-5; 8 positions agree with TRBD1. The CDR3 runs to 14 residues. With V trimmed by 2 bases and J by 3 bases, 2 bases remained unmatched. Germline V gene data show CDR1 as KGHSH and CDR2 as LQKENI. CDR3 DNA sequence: TGTGCCAGCTCACCAGGGACAGGAGAAGAGACCCAGTACTTC. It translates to CASSPGTGEETQYF. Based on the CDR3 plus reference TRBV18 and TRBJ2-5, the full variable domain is NAGVMQNPRHLVRRRGQEARLRCSPMKGHSHVYWYRQLPEEGLKFMVYLQKENIIDESGMPKERFSAEFPKEGPSILRIQQVVRGDSAAYFCASSPGTGEETQYFGPGTRLLVL.

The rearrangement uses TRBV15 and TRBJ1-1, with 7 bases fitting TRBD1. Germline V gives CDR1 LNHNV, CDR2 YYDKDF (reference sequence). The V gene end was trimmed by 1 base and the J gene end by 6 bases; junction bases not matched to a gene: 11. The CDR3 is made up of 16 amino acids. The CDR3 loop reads CATSRVRGQGVSEAFF. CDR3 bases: TGTGCCACCAGCAGAGTCCGGGGGCAGGGGGTTTCTGAAGCTTTCTTT.

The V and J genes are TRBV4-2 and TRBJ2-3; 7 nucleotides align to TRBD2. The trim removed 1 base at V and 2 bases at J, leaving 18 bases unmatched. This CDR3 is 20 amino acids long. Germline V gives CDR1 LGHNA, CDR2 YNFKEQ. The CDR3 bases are TGTGCCAGCAGCCAAGGATCCTTTTCATCGCTAGCGGTAATCACAGATACGCAGTATTTT. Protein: CASSQGSFSSLAVITDTQYF.

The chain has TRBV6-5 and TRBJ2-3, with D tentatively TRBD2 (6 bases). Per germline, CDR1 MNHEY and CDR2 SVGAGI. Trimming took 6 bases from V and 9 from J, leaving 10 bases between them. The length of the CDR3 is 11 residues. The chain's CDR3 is CASRAGLTQYF. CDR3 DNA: TGTGCCAGCAGAGCGGGTTTAACGCAGTATTTT.

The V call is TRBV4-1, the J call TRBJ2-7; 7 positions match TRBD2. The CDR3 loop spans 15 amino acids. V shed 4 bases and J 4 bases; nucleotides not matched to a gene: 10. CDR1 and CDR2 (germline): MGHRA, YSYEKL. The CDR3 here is CASSLRTSGIYEQYF. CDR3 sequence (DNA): TGCGCCAGCAGCCTGCGGACTAGTGGGATTTACGAGCAGTACTTC.

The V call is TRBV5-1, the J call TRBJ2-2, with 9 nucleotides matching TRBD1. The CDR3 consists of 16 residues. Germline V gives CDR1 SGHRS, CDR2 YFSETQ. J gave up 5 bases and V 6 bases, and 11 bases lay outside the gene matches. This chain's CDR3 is CASTPLGQGYTGELFF. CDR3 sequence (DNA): TGCGCCAGCACCCCCCTCGGACAGGGGTATACCGGGGAGCTGTTTTTT.

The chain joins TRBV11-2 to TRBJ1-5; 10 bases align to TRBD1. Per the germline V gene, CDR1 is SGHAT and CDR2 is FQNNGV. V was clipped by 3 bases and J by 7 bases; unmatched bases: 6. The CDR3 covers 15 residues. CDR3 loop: CASSFGTGVDQPQHF. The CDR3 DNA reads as TGTGCCAGCAGCTTCGGGACAGGGGTGGACCAGCCCCAGCATTTT.

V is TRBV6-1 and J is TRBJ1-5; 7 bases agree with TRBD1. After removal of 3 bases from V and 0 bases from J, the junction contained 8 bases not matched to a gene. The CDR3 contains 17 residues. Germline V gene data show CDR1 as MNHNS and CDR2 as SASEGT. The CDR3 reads CASSETGTLYSNQPQHF. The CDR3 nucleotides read TGTGCCAGCAGTGAGACAGGGACCTTGTATAGCAATCAGCCCCAGCATTTT.

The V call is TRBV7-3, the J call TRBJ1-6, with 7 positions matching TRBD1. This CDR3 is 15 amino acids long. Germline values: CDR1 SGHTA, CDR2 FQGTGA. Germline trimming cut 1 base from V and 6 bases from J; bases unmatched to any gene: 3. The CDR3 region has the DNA TGTGCCAGCAGCTTAAGGGCAGGGGGTAATTCACCCCTCCACTTT. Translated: CASSLRAGGNSPLHF.

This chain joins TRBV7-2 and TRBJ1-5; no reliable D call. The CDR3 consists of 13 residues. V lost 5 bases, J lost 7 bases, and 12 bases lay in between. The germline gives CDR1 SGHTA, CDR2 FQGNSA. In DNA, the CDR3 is TGTGCCAGCAGCCCCAGGTCTCTACAGCCCCAGCATTTT. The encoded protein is CASSPRSLQPQHF.

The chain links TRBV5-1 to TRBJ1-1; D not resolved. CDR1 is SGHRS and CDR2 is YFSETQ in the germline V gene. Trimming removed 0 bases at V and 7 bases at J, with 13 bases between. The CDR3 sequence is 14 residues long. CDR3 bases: TGCGCCAGCAGCTTGGAGGACTCCTCCGTTGAAGCTTTCTTT. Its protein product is CASSLEDSSVEAFF.

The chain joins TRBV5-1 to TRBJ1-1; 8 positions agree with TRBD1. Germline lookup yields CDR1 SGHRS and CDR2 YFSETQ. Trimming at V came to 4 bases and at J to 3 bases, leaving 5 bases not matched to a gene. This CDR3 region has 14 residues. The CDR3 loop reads CASSPLTGDTEAFF. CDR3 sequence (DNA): TGCGCCAGCAGCCCATTGACAGGGGACACTGAAGCTTTCTTT.

Written as DNA, the CDR3 is TGCGCCAGCAGCCAGGGGCTAGCGGATCTTCACGGTACGCAGTATTTT. It specifies CASSQGLADLHGTQYF. This rearrangement joins TRBV4-1 to TRBJ2-3, with 7 bases matching TRBD2. V gave up 3 bases and J gave up 8 bases; unmatched junction bases: 14. The germline V gene encodes CDR1 MGHRA and CDR2 YSYEKL. The CDR3 is 16 residues long.

The CDR3 region has the DNA TGTGCCAGCAGCTTCCGTCTAGGAGCCACTGAAGCTTTCTTT. It specifies CASSFRLGATEAFF. The chain recombines TRBV7-8 with TRBJ1-1, with D uncertain. V lost 3 bases to trimming and J lost 4 bases, with 12 bases between them. Germline CDR1 SGHVS, CDR2 FQNEAQ. The CDR3 length is 14 residues.

The CDR3 here is CASSFSGSSYNEQFF. For the CDR3, the DNA is TGTGCCAGCAGCTTTAGCGGGAGCTCCTACAATGAGCAGTTCTTC. This chain joins TRBV11-2 and TRBJ2-1, with 9 bases identical to TRBD2. This CDR3 is built from 15 residues. The junction had 0 bases not matched to a gene; V was cut back by 3 bases and J by 0 bases. Germline lookup yields CDR1 SGHAT and CDR2 FQNNGV.

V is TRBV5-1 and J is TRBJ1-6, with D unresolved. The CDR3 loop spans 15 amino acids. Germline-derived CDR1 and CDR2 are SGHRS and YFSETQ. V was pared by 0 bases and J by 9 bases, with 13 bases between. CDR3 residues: CASSLDSISGSPLHF. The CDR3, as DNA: TGCGCCAGCAGCTTGGATTCTATAAGCGGTTCACCCCTCCACTTT. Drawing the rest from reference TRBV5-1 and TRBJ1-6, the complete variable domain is KAGVTQTPRYLIKTRGQQVTLSCSPISGHRSVSWYQQTPGQGLQFLFEYFSETQRNKGNFPGRFSGRQFSNSRSEMNVSTLELGDSALYLCASSLDSISGSPLHFGNGTRLTVT.

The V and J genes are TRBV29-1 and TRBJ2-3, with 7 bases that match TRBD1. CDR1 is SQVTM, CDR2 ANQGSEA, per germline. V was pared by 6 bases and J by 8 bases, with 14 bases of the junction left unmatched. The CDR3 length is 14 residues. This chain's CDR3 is CSVRQGAHQGTQYF. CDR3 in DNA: TGCAGCGTACGACAGGGTGCCCACCAAGGTACGCAGTATTTT.

CDR3 in DNA: TGTGCCAGCAGCTTTTACATACAGGGGCGTAATTCACCCCTCCACTTT. This codes for CASSFYIQGRNSPLHF. This chain uses TRBV7-2 with TRBJ1-6, with 7 bases aligning to TRBD1. Germline loops: CDR1 SGHTA, CDR2 FQGNSA. Trimming took 3 bases from V and 6 from J; bases not matched to a gene: 8. This CDR3 has 16 residues.

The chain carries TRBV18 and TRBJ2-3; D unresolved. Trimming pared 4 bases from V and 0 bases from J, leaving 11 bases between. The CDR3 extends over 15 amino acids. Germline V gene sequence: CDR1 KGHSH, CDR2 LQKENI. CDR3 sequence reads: CASSLNPGSTDTQYF. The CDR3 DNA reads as TGTGCCAGCTCACTGAACCCCGGGAGCACAGATACGCAGTATTTT.